This T cell receptor (beta chain) was identified during a study of blood T cells in healthy people across ages. Next came a second PCR, run for about 7 to 12 cycles, which used a sample-barcoded 5' primer along with a J-beta primer mix. TCRdb called the 5' RACE reads again in MiXCR, with one record for every CDR3 protein. In the table there are fewer than 800,000 distinct CDR3 sequences, approximately 30% of which are singletons. This clonotype occurred many times. The CDR3 spans 12 residues. Trimming stripped 6 bases from V and 0 bases from J, with 9 bases between. Germline V gene lookup returns CDR1 SQVTM and CDR2 ANQGSEA.

V usage is TRBV29-1 and J usage is TRBJ2-7, with D uncertain. Sequenced input: blood. This receptor was obtained from a woman aged 80 or over in good health. The CDR3 sequence is CSVAVGSYEQYF. CDR3 DNA sequence: TGCAGCGTCGCGGTGGGCTCCTACGAGCAGTACTTC.